Below are 10 T cell receptor beta chains sequenced from a single sample in a study of cytomegalovirus exposure and HLA in healthy donors (dated 2017 in TCRdb). Library preparation employed the immunoSEQ multiplex PCR assay. The multiplex PCR relied on a mix of 60 forward primers for TCR Vbeta segments and 13 reverse primers for TCR Jbeta segments. Entries here come from immuneACCESS through TCRdb and include only in-frame sequences with V and J called. Some clones fail to appear in such tables; in the studies checked, an unresolved V gene covers under half of the shortfall, and the cause of the remainder is unknown. The sample includes about 84,000 clones, with around 68% observed a single time. The ten top clones hold approximately 16% of the sample. The source material was PBMCs. Receptors originate from a woman aged 40 to 50 in good health and CMV-seropositive.

This chain joins TRBV4-3 and TRBJ2-1, with 7 bases matching TRBD1. Trimming took 0 bases from V and 1 from J; bases not matched to a gene: 9. This CDR3 is 18 amino acids long. Per germline, CDR1 LGHNA and CDR2 YSLEER. The CDR3 DNA sequence: TGCGCCAGCAGCCAAGACCCACCGGGACAGAGATCCTACAATGAGCAGTTCTTC. Translated: CASSQDPPGQRSYNEQFF.

The V and J genes are TRBV19 and TRBJ2-1; 13 bases are a match to TRBD2. V was clipped by 6 bases and J by 9 bases; unmatched bases: 5. Germline lookup yields CDR1 LNHDA and CDR2 SQIVND (reference sequence). The CDR3 has 14 residues. CDR3 bases: TGTGCCAGTAGCTGGACTAGCGGGAGTAGTGAGCAGTTCTTC. Protein: CASSWTSGSSEQFF. The entire variable domain, with the rest obtained from reference TRBV19 and TRBJ2-1, is as follows: DGGITQSPKYLFRKEGQNVTLSCEQNLNHDAMYWYRQDPGQGLRLIYYSQIVNDFQKGDIAEGYSVSREKKESFPLTVTSAQKNPTAFYLCASSWTSGSSEQFFGPGTRLTVL.

The chain recombines TRBV6-5 with TRBJ2-3; D possibly corresponds to TRBD2 (5 bases). V was pared by 2 bases and J by 2 bases, with 11 bases between. The germline V gene encodes CDR1 MNHEY and CDR2 SVGAGI. This CDR3 contains 15 residues. CDR3 loop: CASSYARGATDTQYF. The CDR3 coding sequence is TGTGCCAGCAGTTACGCTCGGGGAGCCACAGATACGCAGTATTTT.

This rearrangement joins TRBV2 to TRBJ1-1; 7 bases fit TRBD1. Germline assignment: CDR1 SNHLY and CDR2 FYNNEI. This CDR3 spans 15 amino acids. V trimming: 7 bases; J trimming: 4 bases; junction bases outside the gene matches: 12. The CDR3 reads CASTPTGRRGTEAFF. The CDR3 DNA reads TGTGCCAGCACCCCGACAGGGCGGAGGGGCACTGAAGCTTTCTTT.

This clone was picked up one time. The chain combines TRBV7-2 with TRBJ1-5; D gene unclear. Per germline, CDR1 SGHTA and CDR2 FQGNSA. V lost 1 base to trimming and J lost 0 bases, with 7 bases between them. This CDR3 is 15 amino acids long. CDR3 sequence reads: CASSLVAVSNQPQHF. The CDR3 bases are TGTGCCAGCAGCTTAGTGGCGGTTAGCAATCAGCCCCAGCATTTT.

V is TRBV13 and J is TRBJ1-5, with 8 bases aligning to TRBD1. The CDR3 sequence is 16 residues long. J was trimmed by 3 bases and V by 5 bases; bases with no gene match: 9. The germline CDR1 and CDR2 sequences are PRHDT and FYEKMQ (reference sequence). The DNA of the CDR3 is TGTGCCAGCAGCGCCTCAGGGGGCGACCCCAATCAGCCCCAGCATTTT. Translating gives CASSASGGDPNQPQHF. Complete variable domain (other parts from reference TRBV13 and TRBJ1-5): AAGVIQSPRHLIKEKRETATLKCYPIPRHDTVYWYQQGPGQDPQFLISFYEKMQSDKGSIPDRFSAQQFSDYHSELNMSSLELGDSALYFCASSASGGDPNQPQHFGDGTRLSIL.

The rearrangement joins TRBV7-2 to TRBJ1-2; TRBD1 aligns across 7 bases. The CDR3 runs to 17 residues. The trim removed 2 bases at V and 5 bases at J, leaving 14 bases unmatched. Germline values: CDR1 SGHTA, CDR2 FQGNSA. The CDR3 is CASSLTGATIRLYGYTF. DNA of the CDR3: TGTGCCAGCAGCTTAACAGGGGCCACGATCCGGCTTTATGGCTACACCTTC. Full variable domain (outside the CDR3, taken from reference TRBV7-2 and TRBJ1-2): GAGVSQSPSNKVTEKGKDVELRCDPISGHTALYWYRQSLGQGLEFLIYFQGNSAPDKSGLPSDRFSAERTGGSVSTLTIQRTQQEDSAVYLCASSLTGATIRLYGYTFGSGTRLTVV.

The gene calls are TRBV28 and TRBJ2-7; tentative D call: TRBD2 (5 bases). Germline V gene lookup returns CDR1 MDHEN and CDR2 SYDVKM. There are 14 residues in the CDR3. V gave up 2 bases and J gave up 6 bases, with 14 bases separating them. CDR3 in DNA: TGTGCCAGCAGTTTACCACGGACTGGTCGCGAGCAGTACTTC. Its protein product is CASSLPRTGREQYF.

This sequence joins TRBV9 and TRBJ2-1; 8 positions match TRBD2. Trimming removed 2 bases from V and 4 bases from J; junction bases left unmatched: 8. The CDR3 contains 16 residues. Germline-derived CDR1 and CDR2 are SGDLS and YYNGEE. The CDR3 nucleotides read TGTGCCAGCAGCGTCGTGGCGGGAGGTCTATACAATGAGCAGTTCTTC. Residues: CASSVVAGGLYNEQFF.

The chain links TRBV27 to TRBJ1-1; D call uncertain. The CDR3 consists of 13 residues. Germline loops: CDR1 MNHEY, CDR2 SMNVEV (reference sequence). The ends were cut back, 6 bases at V and 7 bases at J, with 15 bases in the middle. CDR3 region: CASSPTLTGEAFF. The CDR3 coding sequence is TGTGCCAGCAGCCCAACCCTCACCGGTGAAGCTTTCTTT.